The 28 T cell receptor beta chains below come from one sample, sequenced in a study of response to subunit inactivated influenza vaccine. In TCRdb, the RT-PCR reads were re-called with MiXCR into one record per CDR3 protein. The sample contains around 530,000 distinct CDR3 sequences, 16% of which appear only once. This sample comprised CD4+ T cells sorted from PBMCs, obtained roughly 24 months after vaccination. These receptors all come from a man aged 50 to 75 who received an inactivated influenza vaccine.

The chain uses TRBV12-3 or TRBV12-4 and TRBJ2-5; 9 bases line up with TRBD2. CDR3 length: 15 residues. Losses at the gene ends were 6 bases for V and 3 bases for J; bases not matched to a gene: 8. Written as DNA, the CDR3 is TGTGCCAGCAGGGTAGCGGGGGCCTCAAAAGAGACCCAGTACTTC. Encoded protein: CASRVAGASKETQYF.

In its sample, this clonotype was seen many times. This chain joins TRBV30 and TRBJ2-1; weak D call: TRBD1 (5 bases). Per germline, CDR1 GTSNPN and CDR2 SVGIG (reference sequence). The CDR3 totals 13 residues. Trimming removed 6 bases at V and 4 bases at J, with 13 bases between. The DNA for the CDR3 is TGTGCCTGCAGGGAAGGGGTTTACAATGAGCAGTTCTTC. This sequence encodes CACREGVYNEQFF.

The chain employs TRBV9 and TRBJ2-1, with TRBD2 matching over 7 bases. The CDR3 runs 13 residues. V was pared by 0 bases and J by 10 bases, with 4 bases of the junction left unmatched. Looked up from germline, CDR1 is SGDLS and CDR2 is YYNGEE. As DNA, the CDR3 is TGTGCCAGCAGCGTAGGGAACGGGAGGGAGCAGTTCTTC. This encodes CASSVGNGREQFF.

In its sample, this clonotype was seen a few times. The V gene is TRBV29-1, the J gene TRBJ1-1; D perhaps matches TRBD1 (6 bases). The CDR3 totals 14 residues. V lost 2 bases to trimming and J lost 0 bases, with 10 bases between them. CDR1 and CDR2 from the germline V gene are SQVTM and ANQGSEA. The CDR3 DNA reads as TGCAGCGTTGAAAACAGGGCTGTGAACACTGAAGCTTTCTTT. It is translated as CSVENRAVNTEAFF.

This chain's CDR3 is CSVGTNSGTEAFF. The CDR3 nucleotides are TGCAGCGTTGGTACCAACTCCGGCACTGAAGCTTTCTTT. This chain connects TRBV29-1 to TRBJ1-1; unclear D gene. From germline, CDR1 is SQVTM and CDR2 ANQGSEA. Trimming stripped 4 bases from V and 4 bases from J, with 13 bases between. The CDR3 is 13 residues long.

The chain carries TRBV3-1 and TRBJ2-1; D may match TRBD1 or TRBD2 (5 bases each). Trimming took off 1 base at V and 6 bases at J, with 13 bases between the two ends. The CDR3 consists of 15 residues. In germline, CDR1 is LGHDT, CDR2 YNNKEL (reference sequence). The CDR3 sequence: CASSQGGIGGNEQFF. The CDR3 DNA reads TGTGCCAGCAGCCAAGGGGGGATAGGCGGCAATGAGCAGTTCTTC.

This clonotype was seen at least ten times. This chain links TRBV5-1 with TRBJ2-1; 8 bases line up with TRBD2. V lost 2 bases to trimming and J lost 4 bases; unmatched junction nucleotides: 8. The CDR3 runs 16 residues. Germline-derived CDR1 and CDR2 are SGHRS and YFSETQ. The CDR3 sequence: CASSFRTGGPYNEQFF. The CDR3 DNA reads TGCGCCAGCAGCTTTCGTACGGGAGGGCCTTACAATGAGCAGTTCTTC.

This clonotype showed up just a few times. The J gene is TRBJ2-5, the V gene TRBV29-1, with 7 nucleotides matching TRBD2. V was pared by 6 bases and J by 3 bases, with 13 bases of the junction left unmatched. The CDR3 runs to 15 residues. Germline lookup yields CDR1 SQVTM and CDR2 ANQGSEA. CDR3 nucleotides: TGCAGCGTGGCCCCCTTTGGCCGGGGGGAAGAGACCCAGTACTTC. It is translated as CSVAPFGRGEETQYF.

The rearrangement uses TRBV20-1 and TRBJ2-3; 10 nucleotides match TRBD2. CDR3 length: 18 amino acids. The V and J ends lost 1 base and 4 bases, in that order; junction bases with no gene match: 14. Germline-derived CDR1 and CDR2 are DFQATT and SNEGSKA (reference sequence). Here the CDR3 reads CSARGVVRAGGPPDTQYF. CDR3 in DNA: TGCAGTGCTAGAGGTGTGGTTAGAGCGGGAGGGCCTCCAGATACGCAGTATTTT.

This clonotype has more than one count but fewer than ten. The genes are TRBV2 and TRBJ2-1, with TRBD1 identical over 9 bases. Trimming at V came to 2 bases and at J to 12 bases, leaving 5 bases not matched to a gene. Germline V lookup: CDR1 SNHLY, CDR2 FYNNEI. The CDR3 contains 13 residues. CDR3 sequence (DNA): TGTGCCAGCAGTGAAAGACAGGGGGTTGGGCAGTTCTTC. This gives the protein CASSERQGVGQFF.

Many counts were recorded for this clonotype. The chain is built from TRBV20-1 and TRBJ2-7, with 8 bases matching TRBD1. V was pared by 5 bases and J by 5 bases, with 11 bases of the junction left unmatched. The CDR3 consists of 14 residues. The germline CDR1 and CDR2 sequences are DFQATT and SNEGSKA (reference sequence). CDR3 bases: TGCAGTGCTTCTCAGGGGGCCCAGTCCGACGAGCAGTACTTC. It yields the protein CSASQGAQSDEQYF.

The CDR3 DNA sequence: TGTGCCAGCAGTTACACAGGGAAGGGAACCGGGGAGCTGTTTTTT. It codes for CASSYTGKGTGELFF. The chain carries TRBV6-5 and TRBJ2-2; D possibly corresponds to TRBD1 (6 bases). Trimming pared 2 bases from V and 5 bases from J, leaving 12 bases between. CDR3 length: 15 amino acids. Germline V gene data show CDR1 as MNHEY and CDR2 as SVGAGI.

This clonotype occurred many times. V is TRBV12-3 or TRBV12-4 and J is TRBJ1-2; D is unresolved. The CDR3 is 14 residues long. Trimming cost V 5 bases and J 7 bases, with 17 bases left between them. CDR3 sequence reads: CASSTSATEGGYTF. For the CDR3, the DNA is TGTGCCAGCAGTACCTCCGCCACAGAAGGTGGCTACACCTTC.

CDR3 residues: CAGGGSQADTQYF. As DNA, the CDR3 is TGCGCCGGGGGGGGCAGTCAGGCGGATACGCAGTATTTT. This chain links TRBV10-2 with TRBJ2-3, with a weak D call TRBD2 (7 bases). Germline CDR1 is WSHSY and CDR2 is SAAADI. The length of the CDR3 is 13 residues. Between the trimmed V and J ends, which lost 11 bases and 6 bases, there was a span of 18 bases.

V is TRBV28 and J is TRBJ2-4; a weak D match, TRBD1 (5 bases). V lost 4 bases and J lost 11, with 24 bases in between. Germline V gene lookup returns CDR1 MDHEN and CDR2 SYDVKM. This CDR3 spans 16 amino acids. The CDR3 protein is CASSSSAGYPKRVQYF. CDR3 nucleotide sequence: TGTGCCAGCAGTTCATCGGCAGGGTATCCAAAAAGGGTTCAGTACTTC.

This clonotype was seen a handful of times. The chain uses TRBV5-1 and TRBJ2-7; D may be TRBD1 (6 bases). CDR1 is SGHRS and CDR2 is YFSETQ in the germline V gene. The CDR3 runs to 13 residues. V dropped 2 bases and J dropped 5 bases, with 11 bases sitting between them. CDR3 nucleotides: TGCGCCAGCAGCTTTATTTCAGGGGACGAGCAGTACTTC. It translates to CASSFISGDEQYF.

This clonotype turned up a few times. This sequence joins TRBV2 and TRBJ1-2, with D possibly matching TRBD1 (6 bases). This CDR3 is 12 amino acids long. Trimming stripped 6 bases from V and 10 bases from J, with 15 bases between. Germline values: CDR1 SNHLY, CDR2 FYNNEI. This CDR3 reads CASRRDTVDYTF. The CDR3 DNA reads TGTGCCAGCAGGAGGGACACCGTAGACTACACCTTC.

This clonotype was seen at least ten times. V is TRBV10-3 and J is TRBJ2-2; 7 nucleotides match TRBD1. This CDR3 is built from 13 residues. From germline, CDR1 is ENHRY and CDR2 SYGVKD. Germline trimming cut 9 bases from V and 5 bases from J; bases unmatched to any gene: 6. CDR3 protein: CAMRQGWTGELFF. In DNA form, the CDR3 reads TGTGCCATGCGACAGGGTTGGACCGGGGAGCTGTTTTTT.

This clonotype has more than one count but fewer than ten. The chain carries TRBV15 and TRBJ2-2; 10 nucleotides line up with TRBD2. V shed 5 bases and J 5 bases; nucleotides not matched to a gene: 8. This CDR3 contains 16 residues. Germline CDR1 and CDR2: LNHNV and YYDKDF (reference sequence). The CDR3: CATSRGLSGRTGELFF. The CDR3 nucleotides are TGTGCCACCAGCCGAGGCCTTAGCGGGAGGACCGGGGAGCTGTTTTTT.

In its sample, this clonotype was seen once. A junction end diverges from the germline sequence, so it may reflect a read error. The chain employs TRBV12-3 or TRBV12-4 and TRBJ1-1; D unresolved. CDR3 size: 14 residues. CDR3 loop: CASRFGSLNTEAFF. In DNA form, the CDR3 reads TGTGCAAGCAGATTTGGCAGTTTGAACACTGAAGCTTTCTTT.

The rearrangement joins TRBV20-1 to TRBJ2-7; 10 bases are shared with TRBD2. The CDR3 is made up of 15 amino acids. V gave up 3 bases and J gave up 2 bases; unmatched junction bases: 7. Germline V gives CDR1 DFQATT, CDR2 SNEGSKA (reference sequence). CDR3 in amino acids: CSASTSGTGTYEQYF. The CDR3 bases are TGCAGTGCTAGCACTAGCGGGACAGGAACCTACGAGCAGTACTTC.

This clonotype turned up a few times. The chain has TRBV20-1 and TRBJ1-3; the D is unclear. Trimming cost V 0 bases and J 4 bases, with 16 bases left between them. This CDR3 has 16 amino acids. Germline loops: CDR1 DFQATT, CDR2 SNEGSKA (reference sequence). CDR3: CSARDPTPREGNTIYF. The DNA of the CDR3 is TGCAGTGCTAGAGATCCCACCCCGAGGGAGGGAAACACCATATATTTT.

Only a few counts were recorded for this clonotype. This likely comes from a read error, as the CDR3 has no conserved phenylalanine or tryptophan at its end. The limits of the CDR3 on the DNA are not certain, so only TCRdb's listed CDR3 is given. The chain uses TRBV6-1 and TRBJ1-1; the table gives TRBD1 as D, unverified against the DNA. The germline CDR1 and CDR2 sequences are MNHNS and SASEGT. The CDR3 is 10 residues long, ends included. The CDR3 sequence is CASSEAYRVY.

This clonotype was observed a handful of times. The DNA for the CDR3 is TGTGCCAGCACCCAGGGGACGGACTATGGCTACACCTTC. Amino acids: CASTQGTDYGYTF. The rearrangement joins TRBV7-9 to TRBJ1-2; possibly TRBD1 for D (6 bases). The germline V and J ends were trimmed by 7 bases and 3 bases, with 12 bases remaining between them. This CDR3 region has 13 residues. Germline V gives CDR1 SEHNR, CDR2 FQNEAQ (reference sequence).

The V call is TRBV27, the J call TRBJ1-6; perhaps TRBD1 as D (5 bases). CDR3 length: 16 residues. V gave up 7 bases and J gave up 6 bases, with 19 bases separating them. Germline lookup yields CDR1 MNHEY and CDR2 SMNVEV (reference sequence). The CDR3 reads CASNEQAEGFNSPLHF. In DNA, the CDR3 is TGTGCCAGCAATGAACAGGCGGAGGGGTTTAATTCACCCCTCCACTTT.

The chain links TRBV20-1 to TRBJ2-3, with 7 bases identical to TRBD1. The junction had 9 bases not matched to a gene; V was cut back by 4 bases and J by 2 bases. The CDR3 spans 15 residues. CDR1 is DFQATT and CDR2 is SNEGSKA in the germline V gene (reference sequence). The CDR3 reads CSAKSDRAFTDTQYF. The CDR3 DNA sequence: TGCAGTGCTAAGTCCGACAGGGCTTTCACAGATACGCAGTATTTT.

This sequence joins TRBV27 and TRBJ1-1, with 7 bases identical to TRBD1. Germline assignment: CDR1 MNHEY and CDR2 SMNVEV (reference sequence). The CDR3 spans 16 residues. V lost 4 bases to trimming and J lost 4 bases; unmatched junction nucleotides: 12. CDR3 residues: CASSSDRVGVSTEAFF. The DNA for the CDR3 is TGTGCCAGCAGTTCCGACAGGGTAGGCGTGAGCACTGAAGCTTTCTTT.

The chain combines TRBV9 with TRBJ2-5; the D gene is possibly TRBD1 (6 bases). The CDR3 loop spans 15 amino acids. The germline gives CDR1 SGDLS, CDR2 YYNGEE. V was clipped by 4 bases and J by 3 bases, with 16 bases between them. CDR3 region: CASSPMGAREETQYF. DNA of the CDR3: TGTGCCAGCAGCCCTATGGGGGCTCGGGAAGAGACCCAGTACTTC.